This T cell receptor (beta chain) originates from a study of a mutant IDH1 vaccine in newly diagnosed glioma. At the level of the study: Investigators started vaccination 4-6 weeks after radiotherapy alone, or with temozolomide cycles. Most had both radiotherapy and temozolomide beforehand; others had only one.

To note about this clone: Its antigen remains unidentified.

Profiling relied on immunoSEQ multiplex PCR, and the TCRdb table lists in-frame clones only, not all of them. The data show 70,000 to 100,000 clones, roughly nine tenths seen once. Broader study findings: The vaccine induced immune responses, and these occurred in about 93% of patients. There seemed to be no relation between pseudoprogression and changes in top peripheral T cell clonotypes.

Germline CDR1 SGHTA, CDR2 FQGNSA. The CDR3 contains 18 residues. J lost 5 bases, V lost 3 bases, and 13 bases had no gene match. Documented time point: week 5, during vaccination. Each dose of the vaccine consisted of 300 ug of mutant IDH1 20-mer peptide, with topical imiquimod. The starting material was PBMCs, obtained from a glioma patient whose treatment included an IDH1 peptide vaccine. The chain joins TRBV7-2 to TRBJ2-2, with 9 bases that match TRBD2. This TCR was recovered from a woman aged 45-65 years with glioma. The CDR3 reads CASSFHLVAGVGTGELFF. Here the CDR3 DNA reads TGTGCCAGCAGCTTCCACCTGGTAGCGGGAGTTGGTACCGGGGAGCTGTTTTTT.